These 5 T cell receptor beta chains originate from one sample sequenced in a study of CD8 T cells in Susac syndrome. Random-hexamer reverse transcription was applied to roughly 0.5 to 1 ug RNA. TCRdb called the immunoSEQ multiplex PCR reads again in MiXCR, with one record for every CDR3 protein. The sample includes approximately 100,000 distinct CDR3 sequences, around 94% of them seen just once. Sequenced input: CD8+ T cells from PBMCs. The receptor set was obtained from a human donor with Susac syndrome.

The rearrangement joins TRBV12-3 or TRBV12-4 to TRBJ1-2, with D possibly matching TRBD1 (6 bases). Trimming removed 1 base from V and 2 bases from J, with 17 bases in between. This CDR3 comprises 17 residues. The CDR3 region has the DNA TGTGCCAGCAGTTTAGGGCTCGGGGGCGCCGAGAACTATGGCTACACCTTC. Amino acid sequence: CASSLGLGGAENYGYTF.

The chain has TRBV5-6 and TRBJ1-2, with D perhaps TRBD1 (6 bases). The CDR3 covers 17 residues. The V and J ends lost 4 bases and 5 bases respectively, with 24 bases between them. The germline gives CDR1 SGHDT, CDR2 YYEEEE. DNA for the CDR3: TGTGCCAGCAGCGGGGAGGCAGGGGCGACGACGGCATATGGCTACACCTTC. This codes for CASSGEAGATTAYGYTF.

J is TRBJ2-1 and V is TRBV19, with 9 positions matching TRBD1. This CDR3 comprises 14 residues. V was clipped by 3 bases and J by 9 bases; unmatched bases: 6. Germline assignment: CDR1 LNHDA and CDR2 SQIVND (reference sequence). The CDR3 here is CASSITGGIGEQFF. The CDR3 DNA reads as TGTGCCAGTAGTATTACAGGGGGCATAGGTGAGCAGTTCTTC.

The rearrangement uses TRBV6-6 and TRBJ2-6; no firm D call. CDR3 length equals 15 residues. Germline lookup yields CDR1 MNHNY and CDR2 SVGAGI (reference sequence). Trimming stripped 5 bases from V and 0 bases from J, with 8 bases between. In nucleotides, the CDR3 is TGTGCCAGCAGTCCCGATGACTCTGGGGCCAACGTCCTGACTTTC. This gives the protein CASSPDDSGANVLTF.

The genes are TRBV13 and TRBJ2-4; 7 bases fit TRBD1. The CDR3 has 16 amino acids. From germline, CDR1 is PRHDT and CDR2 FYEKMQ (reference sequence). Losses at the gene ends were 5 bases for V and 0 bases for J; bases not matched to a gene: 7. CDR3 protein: CASSPTGQLAKNIQYF. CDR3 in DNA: TGTGCCAGCAGCCCCACGGGACAGCTAGCCAAAAACATTCAGTACTTC.